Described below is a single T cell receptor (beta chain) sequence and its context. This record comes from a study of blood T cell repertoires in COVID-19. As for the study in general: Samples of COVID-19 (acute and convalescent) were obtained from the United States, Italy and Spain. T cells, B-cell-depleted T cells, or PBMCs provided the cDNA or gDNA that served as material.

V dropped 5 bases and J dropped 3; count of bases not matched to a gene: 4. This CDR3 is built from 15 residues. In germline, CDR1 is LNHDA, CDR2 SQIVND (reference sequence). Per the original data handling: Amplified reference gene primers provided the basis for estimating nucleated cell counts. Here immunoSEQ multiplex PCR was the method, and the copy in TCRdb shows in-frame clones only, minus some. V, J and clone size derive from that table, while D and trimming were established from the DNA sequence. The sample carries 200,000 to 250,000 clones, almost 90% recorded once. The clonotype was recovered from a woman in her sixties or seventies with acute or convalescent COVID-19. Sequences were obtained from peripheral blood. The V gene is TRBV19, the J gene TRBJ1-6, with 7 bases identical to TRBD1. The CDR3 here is CASSLGTVYNSPLHF. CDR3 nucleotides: TGTGCCAGTAGTCTCGGGACAGTCTATAATTCACCCCTCCACTTT.